This TCR beta chain was sequenced in a study of blood T cell repertoires in COVID-19. In the study's own analysis: Researchers report that nucleated cell counts were estimated from reference gene primer amplification. The repertoire was sequenced with immunoSEQ multiplex PCR; TCRdb's copy has only in-frame clones and lacks some. V and J calls and clone size are those listed in that table; D and trimming were worked out from the DNA. The data contain about 110,000 clones, 75% to 85% of them singletons. Remarks on this clone: The junction does not match germline at one end; this may be a read error.

This TCR was sampled from a woman aged 55 to 70 with acute or convalescent COVID-19. Sample: peripheral blood.

CDR3 loop: CASSLPQLAAAF. CDR3 DNA sequence: TGTGCCAGCAGCTTACCTCAACTAGCGGCGGCCTTC. The J gene is TRBJ2-4, the V gene TRBV7-2; TRBD2 aligns across 8 bases. Germline values: CDR1 SGHTA, CDR2 FQGNSA. The length of the CDR3 is 12 residues.